This TCR beta chain was profiled in a study of cytomegalovirus exposure and HLA in healthy donors. The germline V gene has CDR1 SQVTM and CDR2 ANQGSEA. The CDR3 is 13 residues long. With 2 bases removed from V and 12 bases from J, the gap between germline ends came to 17 bases. PCR primers comprised 60 Vbeta and 13 Jbeta primers. Clones were read by immunoSEQ multiplex PCR, and TCRdb kept only the in-frame ones, dropping some. The sample shows 90,000 to 120,000 clones, 60% to 80% of them seen only once. In the case of this clone: Antigen unknown.

Study-wide findings and caveats: Researchers reportedly found TCR beta sequences accurately predicted most subjects' HLA-A and HLA-B alleles.

Although they were nominally healthy when sampled, donors likely had unrecorded immune exposures. This sequence originates from a man younger than 30 in good health and CMV-seronegative. The genes are TRBV29-1 and TRBJ2-1; D unresolved. The source material was PBMCs. CDR3 region: CSVELVIASGQFF. CDR3 in DNA: TGCAGCGTTGAATTAGTAATTGCTTCGGGGCAGTTCTTC.